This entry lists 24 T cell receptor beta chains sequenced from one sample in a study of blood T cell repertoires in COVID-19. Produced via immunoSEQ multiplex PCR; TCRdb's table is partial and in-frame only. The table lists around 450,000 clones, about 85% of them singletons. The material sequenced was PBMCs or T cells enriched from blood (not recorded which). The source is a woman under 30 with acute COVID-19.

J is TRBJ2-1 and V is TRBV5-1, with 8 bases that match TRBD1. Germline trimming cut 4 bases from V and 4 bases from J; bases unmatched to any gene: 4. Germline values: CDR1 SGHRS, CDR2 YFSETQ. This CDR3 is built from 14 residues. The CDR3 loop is CASSGGQGYNEQFF. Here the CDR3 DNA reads TGCGCCAGCAGCGGAGGACAGGGATACAATGAGCAGTTCTTC. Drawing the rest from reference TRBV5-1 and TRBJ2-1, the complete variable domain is KAGVTQTPRYLIKTRGQQVTLSCSPISGHRSVSWYQQTPGQGLQFLFEYFSETQRNKGNFPGRFSGRQFSNSRSEMNVSTLELGDSALYLCASSGGQGYNEQFFGPGTRLTVL.

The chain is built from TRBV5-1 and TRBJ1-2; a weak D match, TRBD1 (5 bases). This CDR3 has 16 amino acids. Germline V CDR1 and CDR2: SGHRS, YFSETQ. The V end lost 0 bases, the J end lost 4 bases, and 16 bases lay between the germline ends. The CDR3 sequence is CASSLGQNTRRYGYTF. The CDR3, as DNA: TGCGCCAGCAGCTTGGGACAGAATACTCGTCGCTATGGCTACACCTTC.

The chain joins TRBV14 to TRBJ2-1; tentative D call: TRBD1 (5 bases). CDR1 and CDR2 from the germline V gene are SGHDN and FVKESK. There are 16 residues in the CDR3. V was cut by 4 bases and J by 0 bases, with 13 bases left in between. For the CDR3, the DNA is TGTGCCAGCAGCCGGGAAAGGGGAAGCTCCTACAATGAGCAGTTCTTC. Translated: CASSRERGSSYNEQFF.

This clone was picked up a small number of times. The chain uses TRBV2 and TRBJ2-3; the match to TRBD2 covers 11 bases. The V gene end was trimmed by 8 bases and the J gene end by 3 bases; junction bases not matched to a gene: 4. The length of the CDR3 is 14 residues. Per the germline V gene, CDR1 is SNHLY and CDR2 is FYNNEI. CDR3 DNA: TGTGCCAGCGAACTAGCGGGAGTGACAGATACGCAGTATTTT. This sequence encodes CASELAGVTDTQYF.

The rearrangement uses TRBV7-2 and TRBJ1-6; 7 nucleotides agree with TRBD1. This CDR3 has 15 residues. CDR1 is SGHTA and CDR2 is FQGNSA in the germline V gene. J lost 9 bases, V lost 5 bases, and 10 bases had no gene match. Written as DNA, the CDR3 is TGTGCCAGCAGCCTGGAGACAGGGTCTAGTTCACCCCTCCACTTT. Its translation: CASSLETGSSSPLHF.

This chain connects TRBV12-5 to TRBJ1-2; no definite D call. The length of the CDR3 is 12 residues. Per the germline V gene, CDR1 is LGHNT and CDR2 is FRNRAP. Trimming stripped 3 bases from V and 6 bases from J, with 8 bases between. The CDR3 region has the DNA TGTGCTAGTGGTTTCAATACAGATGGCTACACCTTC. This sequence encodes CASGFNTDGYTF.

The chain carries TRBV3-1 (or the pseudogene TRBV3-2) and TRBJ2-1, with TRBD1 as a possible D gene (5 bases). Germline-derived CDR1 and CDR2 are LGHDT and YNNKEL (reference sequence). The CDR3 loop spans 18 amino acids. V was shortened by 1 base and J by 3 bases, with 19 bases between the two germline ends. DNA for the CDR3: TGTGCCAGCAGCCAAGCTTGGACACAATTTTATTTCTACAATGAGCAGTTCTTC. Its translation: CASSQAWTQFYFYNEQFF.

The CDR3 sequence: CASSLVSGDTGELFF. The CDR3 coding sequence is TGTGCCAGCAGCTTAGTATCCGGGGACACCGGGGAGCTGTTTTTT. The chain recombines TRBV7-2 with TRBJ2-2; D is perhaps TRBD2 (5 bases). Trimming cost V 1 base and J 3 bases, with 9 bases left between them. The CDR3 has 15 residues. Germline values: CDR1 SGHTA, CDR2 FQGNSA.

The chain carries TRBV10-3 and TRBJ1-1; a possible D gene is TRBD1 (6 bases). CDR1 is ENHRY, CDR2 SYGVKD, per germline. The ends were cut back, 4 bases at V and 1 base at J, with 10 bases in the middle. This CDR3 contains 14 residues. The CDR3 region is CAISASTGNTEAFF. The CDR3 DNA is TGTGCCATCAGTGCATCGACAGGGAACACTGAAGCTTTCTTT.

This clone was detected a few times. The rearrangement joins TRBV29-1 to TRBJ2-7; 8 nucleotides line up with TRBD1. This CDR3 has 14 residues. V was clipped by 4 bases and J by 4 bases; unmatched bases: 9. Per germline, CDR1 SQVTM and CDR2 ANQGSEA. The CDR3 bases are TGCAGCGTTGTACTAAGGCAGGGGGCTTACGAGCAGTACTTC. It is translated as CSVVLRQGAYEQYF.

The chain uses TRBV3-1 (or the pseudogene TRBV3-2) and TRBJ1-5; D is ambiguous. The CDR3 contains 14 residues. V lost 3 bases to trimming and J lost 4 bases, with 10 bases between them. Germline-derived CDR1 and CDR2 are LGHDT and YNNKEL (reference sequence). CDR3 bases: TGTGCCAGCAGCCACCGTATTACAAATCAGCCCCAGCATTTT. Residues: CASSHRITNQPQHF.

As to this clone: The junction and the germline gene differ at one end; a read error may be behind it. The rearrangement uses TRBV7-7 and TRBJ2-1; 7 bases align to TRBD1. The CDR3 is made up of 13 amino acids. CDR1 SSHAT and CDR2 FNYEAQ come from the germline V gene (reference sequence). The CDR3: CASSPDRANEQFF. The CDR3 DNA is TGTGCTAGCAGCCCTGACAGGGCGAATGAGCAGTTCTTC.

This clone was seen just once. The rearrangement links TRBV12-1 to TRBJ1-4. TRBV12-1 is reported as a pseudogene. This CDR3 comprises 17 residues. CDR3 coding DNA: TGTGCCAGCAGCTCTTATAAAAGAAGTAGCGAGGAGGAAAAACTGTTTTTT. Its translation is CASSSYKRSSEEEKLFF.

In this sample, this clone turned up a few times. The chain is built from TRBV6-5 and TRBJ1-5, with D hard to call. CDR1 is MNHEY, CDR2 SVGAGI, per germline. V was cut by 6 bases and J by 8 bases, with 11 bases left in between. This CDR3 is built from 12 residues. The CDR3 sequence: CASSTRSEPQHF. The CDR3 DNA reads TGTGCCAGCAGCACAAGGAGTGAGCCCCAGCATTTT.

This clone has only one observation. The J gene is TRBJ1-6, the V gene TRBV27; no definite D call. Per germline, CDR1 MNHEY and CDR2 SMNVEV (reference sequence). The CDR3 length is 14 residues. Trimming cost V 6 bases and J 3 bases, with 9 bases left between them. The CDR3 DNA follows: TGTGCCAGCAGCCTCAGGTTCTATAATTCACCCCTCCACTTT. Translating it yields CASSLRFYNSPLHF.

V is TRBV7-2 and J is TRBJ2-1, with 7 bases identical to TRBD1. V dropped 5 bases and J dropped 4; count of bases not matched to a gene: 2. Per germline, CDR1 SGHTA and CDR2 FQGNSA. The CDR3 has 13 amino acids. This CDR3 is CASSPGQYNEQFF. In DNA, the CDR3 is TGTGCCAGCAGCCCGGGACAGTACAATGAGCAGTTCTTC.

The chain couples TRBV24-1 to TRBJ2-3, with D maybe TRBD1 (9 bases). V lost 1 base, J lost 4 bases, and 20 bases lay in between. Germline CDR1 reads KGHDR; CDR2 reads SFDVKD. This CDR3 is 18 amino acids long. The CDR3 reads CATSDFGGGQGLSDTQYF. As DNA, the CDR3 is TGTGCCACCAGTGATTTCGGGGGGGGACAGGGACTTTCAGATACGCAGTATTTT.

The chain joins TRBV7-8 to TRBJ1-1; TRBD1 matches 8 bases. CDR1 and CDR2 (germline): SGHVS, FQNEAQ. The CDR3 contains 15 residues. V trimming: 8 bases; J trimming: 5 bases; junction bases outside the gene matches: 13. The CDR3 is CASFPSDRVGTEAFF. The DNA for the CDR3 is TGTGCCAGCTTCCCTTCGGACAGGGTGGGGACTGAAGCTTTCTTT. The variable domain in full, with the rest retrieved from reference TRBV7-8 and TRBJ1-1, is GAGVSQSPRYKVAKRGQDVALRCDPISGHVSLFWYQQALGQGPEFLTYFQNEAQLDKSGLPSDRFFAERPEGSVSTLKIQRTQQEDSAVYLCASFPSDRVGTEAFFGQGTRLTVV.

CDR3 protein: CASSLDRVYEQYF. CDR3 bases: TGCGCCAGCAGCTTGGACAGGGTCTACGAGCAGTACTTC. This chain joins TRBV5-1 and TRBJ2-7; D may be TRBD1 (6 bases). V was trimmed by 0 bases and J by 3 bases, leaving 7 bases between them. Germline V gene data show CDR1 as SGHRS and CDR2 as YFSETQ. This CDR3 is 13 amino acids long.

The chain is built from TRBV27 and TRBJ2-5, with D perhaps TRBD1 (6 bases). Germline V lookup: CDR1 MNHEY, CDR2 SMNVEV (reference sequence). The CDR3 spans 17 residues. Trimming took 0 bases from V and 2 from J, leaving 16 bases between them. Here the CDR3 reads CASSLSPRTDIQETQYF. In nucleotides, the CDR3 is TGTGCCAGCAGTTTATCGCCTCGGACAGACATACAAGAGACCCAGTACTTC.

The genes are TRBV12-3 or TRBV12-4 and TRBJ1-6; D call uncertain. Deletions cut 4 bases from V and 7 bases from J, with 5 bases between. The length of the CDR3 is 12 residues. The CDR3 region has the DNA TGTGCCAGCAGTTCCCAAAATTCACCCCTCCACTTT. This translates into CASSSQNSPLHF.

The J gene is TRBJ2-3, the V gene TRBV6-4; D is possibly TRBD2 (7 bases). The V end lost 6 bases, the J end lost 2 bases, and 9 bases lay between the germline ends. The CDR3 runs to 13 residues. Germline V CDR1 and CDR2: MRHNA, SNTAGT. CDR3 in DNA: TGTGCCAGCAGCGGGGGGCCCACAGATACGCAGTATTTT. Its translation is CASSGGPTDTQYF.

Here the CDR3 DNA reads TGTGCCAGCAGCTCGCCGGGACAGGGTAATCAGCCCCAGCATTTT. Residues: CASSSPGQGNQPQHF. The rearrangement uses TRBV7-9 and TRBJ1-5, with 9 bases matching TRBD1. The V and J ends lost 4 bases and 4 bases, in that order; junction bases with no gene match: 5. The CDR3 has 15 amino acids. Germline assignment: CDR1 SEHNR and CDR2 FQNEAQ (reference sequence).

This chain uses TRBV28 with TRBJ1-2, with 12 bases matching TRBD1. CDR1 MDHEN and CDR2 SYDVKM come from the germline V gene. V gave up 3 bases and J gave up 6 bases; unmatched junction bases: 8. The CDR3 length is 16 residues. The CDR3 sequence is CASSFPPGQGAHGYTF. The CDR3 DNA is TGTGCCAGCAGTTTCCCTCCGGGACAGGGGGCGCATGGCTACACCTTC.